This TCR beta chain was observed in a study of blood T cell repertoires in COVID-19 (TCRdb year 2020). For the wider study: Samples covering the acute and convalescent phases of COVID-19 were provided by collaborators in the United States, Italy and Spain. The prospective study material was composed of cDNA or gDNA derived from T cells, B-cell-depleted T cells, or PBMCs. Subjects who had been exposed to COVID-19, were actively infected with it, or had recovered from it provided the deeply sampled blood TCRbeta repertoires that made up the dataset. The repertoires were made available in a free public database intended to serve as a resource for research on the immune response to SARS-CoV-2. Samples came from the ongoing ImmuneRACE study (first 160 participants) plus 1,254 subjects from 6 global collaborators. The sample metadata nearly always contained a de-identified subject ID, COVID-19 status, age in years and sex. Where available, HLA class I and class II types were taken from metadata supplied by the sample provider and were not determined by assay-based typing. General conclusions and limits of the study: The amount of clinical and demographic metadata varied by source and participant and was provided uncurated.

The collaborating institutions used their own protocols to collect whole blood in K2EDTA tubes. For TCRbeta analysis, collaborators shipped samples in one of three forms: frozen whole blood, isolated PBMCs, or DNA extracted from either of those sample types. V drops 5 bases and J drops 1 base, leaving 9 bases in between. CDR1 and CDR2 are read off the germline V gene as SNHLY and FYNNEI. Reading from cysteine to phenylalanine, the CDR3 counts 14 amino acids. Only CDR3 DNA is held: 42 bases, read in frame from base 1. This clone was picked up a small number of times. Its target antigen remains unknown. It has no much larger one-base neighbor in the sample; base qualities were not kept. The immunoSEQ Assay, a bias-controlled multiplex PCR, was used to amplify TCRbeta CDR3 regions from genomic DNA. Turning to the authors' computational methods: Within the assay, amplification of reference gene primers was used to estimate how many nucleated cells each sample contained. To quantify the absolute abundance of each unique TCRbeta CDR3 rearrangement, sequence reads were collapsed and filtered. For each sample, productive Simpson clonality was calculated as the square root of Simpson's diversity index across productive rearrangements. TCRdb obtained this table from immuneACCESS and retained in-frame rearrangements with V and J assigned. These tables miss some clones; where compared with another copy, unresolved V genes account for less than half of the shortfall, and the remainder is unexplained. For V, J and clone size, that table is used; D and trimming come from the DNA. In this sample the table shows 110,000 to 150,000 clones, 82% of which occur a single time. About 4.2% of the sample comes from the top ten.

Sample: peripheral blood. This receptor was obtained from a woman at least 80 years old with acute or convalescent COVID-19. Rearrangement joined TRBV2 to TRBJ1-5; possibly the D gene is TRBD1, per 5 matching bases. Read as DNA, the sequence is TGTGCCAGCAGTCGACAGACCAGCAATCAGCCCCAGCATTTT. Its translation reads: CASSRQTSNQPQHF.